The clone carrying this T cell receptor beta chain was counted a few times. What it recognizes is unknown. The entry originates in a study of response to subunit inactivated influenza vaccine. The CDR3 totals 15 residues. V lost 2 bases, J lost 5 bases, and 4 bases stayed unmatched. The germline gives CDR1 SGHTA, CDR2 FQGNSA. Study-level points and caveats: The authors suggested that every seasonal influenza vaccination recruits few new T cells.

TCRdb called the RT-PCR reads again in MiXCR, with one record for every CDR3 protein. Here the sample spans some 570,000 distinct CDR3 sequences, about 10% being singletons. This same sample was also part of a study on T cells expressing NK-cell markers. As that report states: The TCR beta cDNA came from 5'RACE template switching with UMIs. For a handful of donors, these clonotypes were likewise the leading ones in the CD3+CD56-NKG2C+ fraction.

This TCR derives from a man aged 50 or older who received an inactivated influenza vaccine. Material: PBMCs from blood, obtained on the day of vaccination. The genes are TRBV7-2 and TRBJ2-2; TRBD1 matches at 8 bases. CDR3 sequence: CASSLQGASTGELFF. The DNA of the CDR3 is TGTGCCAGCAGCTTACAGGGGGCGAGTACCGGGGAGCTGTTTTTT.